The present TCR beta chain was sequenced within a study of cytomegalovirus exposure and HLA in healthy donors. General observations from the study: Many donors carried some public TCRs, although rarity characterized most TCR sequences.

With 60 Vbeta and 13 Jbeta primers, the PCR was carried out. The method was immunoSEQ multiplex PCR; TCRdb's version includes in-frame clones alone and lacks a portion of them. Among 200,000 to 250,000 clones listed, roughly 82% were seen once. There are 13 residues in the CDR3. Germline CDR1 reads LNHDA; CDR2 reads SQIVND (reference sequence). Trimming left V 7 bases short and J 8 bases short, with 17 bases between. As to this clone: Antigen unknown.

Sequencing was done on a sample of PBMCs. The receptor comes from a woman in her thirties or forties in good health and CMV-seropositive. The gene calls are TRBV19 and TRBJ1-1; D is ambiguous. CDR3 protein: CASTKTAVGEAFF. The CDR3 nucleotides are TGTGCCAGTACCAAAACAGCGGTTGGGGAAGCTTTCTTT.